These 18 T cell receptor beta chains share one sample of origin, sequenced in a study of blood T cell repertoires in COVID-19. Sequencing used immunoSEQ multiplex PCR; TCRdb keeps in-frame clones, though not all of them. The sample contains around 77,000 clones, around three quarters of which appear only once. The sample comprised peripheral blood. Receptors originate from an elderly woman with active or convalescent COVID-19.

J is TRBJ2-1 and V is TRBV4-1; no clear D. The CDR3 consists of 14 residues. Trimming left V 0 bases short and J 8 bases short, with 11 bases between. CDR1 and CDR2 from the germline V gene are MGHRA and YSYEKL. CDR3 amino acids: CASSQDSLPDEQFF. The DNA for the CDR3 is TGCGCCAGCAGCCAAGATTCCCTACCCGATGAGCAGTTCTTC.

This clone was picked up one time. The chain uses TRBV7-6 and TRBJ2-3, with D possibly being TRBD2 (6 bases). Germline V gene data show CDR1 as SGHVS and CDR2 as FNYEAQ. The V end lost 0 bases, the J end lost 2 bases, and 9 bases lay between the germline ends. The CDR3 length is 15 residues. DNA of the CDR3: TGTGCCAGCAGCTTAGCGGGGGGTCCCACAGATACGCAGTATTTT. Its translation: CASSLAGGPTDTQYF.

The V call is TRBV30, the J call TRBJ1-1; 7 nucleotides match TRBD1. This CDR3 spans 14 amino acids. The germline CDR1 and CDR2 sequences are GTSNPN and SVGIG (reference sequence). The trim removed 4 bases at V and 1 base at J, leaving 6 bases unmatched. The DNA of the CDR3 is TGTGCCTGGACTGTGACAGGGAGGAACACTGAAGCTTTCTTT. Translating gives CAWTVTGRNTEAFF.

J is TRBJ2-4 and V is TRBV5-8, with TRBD2 as a possible D gene (6 bases). Germline V lookup: CDR1 SGHTS, CDR2 YDEGEE. CDR3 length: 13 amino acids. The ends were cut back, 1 base at V and 6 bases at J, with 8 bases in the middle. For the CDR3, the DNA is TGTGCCAGCAGCTTGAGGCGGGGAAACATTCAGTACTTC. This sequence encodes CASSLRRGNIQYF.

The table lists this clone with a few counts. The J gene is TRBJ1-2, the V gene TRBV9; TRBD1 is a possible D gene (6 bases). The CDR3 is 12 amino acids. The V gene's germline CDR1 is SGDLS and CDR2 YYNGEE. Trimming left V 5 bases short and J 4 bases short, with 9 bases between. Here the CDR3 DNA reads TGTGCCAGCAGACAGGGAGTCTATGGCTACACCTTC. Translating it yields CASRQGVYGYTF.

This chain's CDR3 is CSVGETSGAHNEQFF. The CDR3 nucleotides are TGCAGCGTAGGCGAGACTAGCGGGGCGCACAATGAGCAGTTCTTC. V is TRBV29-1 and J is TRBJ2-1; 11 nucleotides align to TRBD2. Germline V gene lookup returns CDR1 SQVTM and CDR2 ANQGSEA. The ends lost 6 bases at V and 5 bases at J; junction bases unmatched: 9. There are 15 residues in the CDR3.

The V and J genes are TRBV20-1 and TRBJ2-1; TRBD2 matches at 8 bases. Looked up from germline, CDR1 is DFQATT and CDR2 is SNEGSKA (reference sequence). V gave up 3 bases and J gave up 10 bases; unmatched junction bases: 11. This CDR3 is built from 14 residues. CDR3 bases: TGCAGTGCTAGTGGGACTAGGGGGGACGGGGAGCAGTTCTTC. This sequence encodes CSASGTRGDGEQFF.

The chain employs TRBV29-1 and TRBJ1-3, with D possibly being TRBD1 (5 bases). The CDR3 is 15 residues long. Germline CDR1 reads SQVTM; CDR2 reads ANQGSEA. The V end was cut by 4 bases, the J end by 0 bases, with 13 bases between. The CDR3 loop is CSVVESGASGNTIYF. For the CDR3, the DNA is TGCAGCGTTGTTGAGAGTGGGGCCTCTGGAAACACCATATATTTT.

V gene TRBV19 combines with J gene TRBJ1-2; the match to TRBD1 covers 7 bases. Germline V CDR1 and CDR2: LNHDA, SQIVND (reference sequence). Losses at the gene ends were 9 bases for V and 5 bases for J; bases not matched to a gene: 12. This CDR3 region has 14 residues. CDR3: CASIGTATRYGYTF. The CDR3 bases are TGTGCCAGCATAGGGACAGCGACACGATATGGCTACACCTTC.

The rearrangement joins TRBV11-2 to TRBJ2-3, with a weak D call TRBD2 (5 bases). CDR1 is SGHAT, CDR2 FQNNGV, per germline. Trimming shortened V by 5 bases and J by 4 bases, and 7 bases separated the two germline ends. This CDR3 is 12 amino acids long. The CDR3 is CASSGGADTQYF. The CDR3 coding sequence is TGTGCCAGCAGCGGAGGCGCAGATACGCAGTATTTT.

The chain combines TRBV30 with TRBJ1-3; 7 bases map to TRBD1. J lost 8 bases, V lost 1 base, and 8 bases had no gene match. CDR3 size: 14 residues. Germline V lookup: CDR1 GTSNPN, CDR2 SVGIG (reference sequence). Written as DNA, the CDR3 is TGTGCCTGGAGTGGTACAGGGGTCGGTGACACCATATATTTT. Translating gives CAWSGTGVGDTIYF.

The chain employs TRBV24-1 and TRBJ2-2; 10 nucleotides align to TRBD1. The V and J ends lost 8 bases and 3 bases, in that order; junction bases with no gene match: 2. The CDR3 spans 14 residues. Per the germline V gene, CDR1 is KGHDR and CDR2 is SFDVKD. The CDR3 sequence is CATKGTGDTGELFF. The DNA for the CDR3 is TGTGCCACCAAGGGGACAGGGGACACCGGGGAGCTGTTTTTT.

Written as DNA, the CDR3 is TGTGCCAGCAGCGGTAAAGGCGGGGGGAAAGAAAAACTGTTTTTT. Amino acids: CASSGKGGGKEKLFF. The chain joins TRBV7-6 to TRBJ1-4; D is perhaps TRBD1 (5 bases). CDR1 SGHVS and CDR2 FNYEAQ come from the germline V gene. This CDR3 contains 15 residues. V lost 5 bases, J lost 8 bases, and 18 bases lay in between.

The DNA of the CDR3 is TGTGCCAGCGCCCTAGTTTGGGGCGGCTCCTCCTATAATTCACCCCTCCACTTT. Translating it yields CASALVWGGSSYNSPLHF. The V gene is TRBV27, the J gene TRBJ1-6, with a weak D call TRBD1 (5 bases). Per the germline V gene, CDR1 is MNHEY and CDR2 is SMNVEV (reference sequence). The CDR3 consists of 18 residues. V was clipped by 8 bases and J by 0 bases, with 20 bases between them.

This sequence joins TRBV5-8 and TRBJ1-1, with D possibly matching TRBD1 (5 bases). With 0 bases removed from V and 3 bases from J, the gap between germline ends came to 9 bases. CDR1 is SGHTS, CDR2 YDEGEE, per germline. This CDR3 region has 14 residues. CDR3 sequence (DNA): TGTGCCAGCAGCTTGGAGGGGAGGCACACTGAAGCTTTCTTT. As protein: CASSLEGRHTEAFF.

The genes are TRBV5-1 and TRBJ1-6, with D perhaps matching TRBD1 (5 bases). Germline assignment: CDR1 SGHRS and CDR2 YFSETQ. Trimming removed 0 bases at V and 7 bases at J, with 8 bases between. CDR3 length equals 14 residues. In DNA, the CDR3 is TGCGCCAGCAGCTTGGGGGCAGGGAATTCACCCCTCCACTTT. This gives the protein CASSLGAGNSPLHF.

This chain links TRBV6-5 with TRBJ2-7; D not resolved. This CDR3 is built from 14 residues. V lost 6 bases and J lost 5, with 17 bases in between. The germline V gene encodes CDR1 MNHEY and CDR2 SVGAGI. CDR3 DNA sequence: TGTGCCAGCAGCCGAATCCTAGTGTCCCACGAGCAGTACTTC. This translates into CASSRILVSHEQYF.

Remarks on this clone: One end of the junction does not line up with germline, which may come from a read error. This chain links TRBV30 with TRBJ2-3; TRBD1 agrees at 10 bases. Germline CDR1 and CDR2: GTSNPN and SVGIG (reference sequence). The CDR3 is 11 amino acids. The CDR3, as DNA: TGTGCCTGGACTCTCCGGGACAGGGGCAATTTT. This sequence encodes CAWTLRDRGNF. Full variable domain (rest looked up from reference TRBV30 and TRBJ2-3): SQTIHQWPATLVQPVGSPLSLECTVEGTSNPNLYWYRQAAGRGLQLLFYSVGIGQISSEVPQNLSASRPQDRQFILSSKKLLLSDSGFYLCAWTLRDRGNFGPGTRLTVL.